This TCR beta chain is drawn from a study of T cells in Graves' hyperthyroidism and ophthalmopathy (dated by TCRdb to about 2019). Background for the entire study: Peripheral blood was collected at initial diagnosis, before any treatment. To identify TCR V-J signatures that set the groups apart, the researchers used a discovery cohort of 95 to 100 patients, made up of under 45 with Graves' ophthalmopathy and 55 to 65 with stable Graves' hyperthyroidism. In addition, the study compared T-cell repertoires in thyroid tissue and in blood from a handful of Graves' hyperthyroidism patients. Once sampling was done, hyperthyroidism patients were given methimazole at a starting dose of 30 mg daily, whereas ophthalmopathy patients were given high-dose intravenous methylprednisolone. The roughly 94 discovery patients were randomly split 7:3 into training and test sets. An independent validation cohort of about 19 hyperthyroidism patients and approximately 15 patients who later progressed to ophthalmopathy tested prospective prediction of ophthalmopathy. According to the paper, TCR Vbeta CDR3 sequencing was carried out on over 130 peripheral blood samples, which came from under 50 ophthalmopathy, some 73 hyperthyroidism and around 17 progressor patients. Beyond this particular receptor, the publication reports: No statistical method was used to set the sample size in advance, and investigators knew the group allocation. In validation, the model predicted progression to ophthalmopathy with approximately 71% sensitivity and about 72% specificity, a median of 6.5 months before onset. In cross-validation, a model built on a 13 V-J signature told ophthalmopathy apart from stable hyperthyroidism with 85% to 90% sensitivity and around 81% specificity, and in testing the same model reached 80%/75%. Most expanded thyroid clonotypes (frequency above 0.001) were also detected in blood, suggesting blood repertoires may reflect thyroid immune responses.

TCR beta CDR3 regions were amplified from RNA transcripts. The first round of RT-PCR for the TCR CDR3 was performed with the HTBI primer set and the Qiagen OneStep RT-PCR kit. Libraries were constructed in a second round of multiplex PCR, after which size selection and purification were performed. The libraries were sequenced on an Illumina HiSeq2000 using paired-end 100 bp reads. Per the source publication's procedure: Raw data were processed with SOAPnuke, discarding reads with adapters, uncalled bases, mean Phred below 15, or no exact constant-primer or identifier match. High-quality paired reads were merged with COPE v1.2.5, and unique nucleotide sequences were defined as clonotypes. MiTCR v1.1 was used to align the clonotypes against IMGT TRBV, TRBD and TRBJ reference segments. Analysis was restricted to V-J combinations with a frequency above 0.0001, which covered roughly 99% of repertoires. A TCS score was defined as the ratio of F50 (clonal expansion) to E x V (chaos), with BLOSUM62-based TCRdist applied between CDR3 peptides within each V-J. Welch's t-statistics and random forest reduced roughly 540 V-J features to 13, which were used in a naive Bayes classifier (R e1071). TCRdb reprocessing: public reads trimmed at Q25 with fastp, clones called with MiXCR, in-frame beta chains kept. All rows with the same CDR3 protein become a single entry with the most common DNA and genes. These V and J calls derive from TCRdb rather than the authors' analysis. A total of about 210,000 distinct CDR3 sequences appear in this sample, 15% to 20% of them only once. The top ten clones comprise roughly 53% of the sample.

V is reduced by 4 bases and J by 6 bases, leaving a spacing of 19 bases between them. CDR1 and CDR2, looked up from the germline V gene, are MGHDK and SYGVNS. From its cysteine to its phenylalanine, the CDR3 spans 15 amino acids. The sequence is cut down to CDR3 DNA, 45 bases in frame from base 1. The table lists this clonotype with many counts. Its antigen remains undetermined. It has no much larger one-base neighbor in the sample; base qualities were not kept. Graves' hyperthyroidism was defined as stable when no progression to ophthalmopathy occurred over 18 months of follow-up. The hyperthyroidism patients were between 18 and 65 years old and newly diagnosed, with a disease duration of less than 2 months. Any patient with an uncontrolled infection, another autoimmune disease, pregnancy or lactation was excluded. Diagnoses were based on clinical symptoms, serum thyroxine and TRAb, thyroid ultrasound and orbital computed tomography. PBMCs were separated from around 9.1 ml of fresh peripheral blood using Ficoll-Paque density gradient centrifugation. Trizol reagent was used to extract total RNA, and RNA quality was then checked on an Agilent 2100 Bioanalyzer.

This clonotype was obtained from a man aged 50 to 59 with Graves' hyperthyroidism. Source material: blood. The chain uses TRBV25-1 and TRBJ2-7, with the D gene too uncertain to name. CDR3 loop: CASSANTGPSGEQYF. The DNA sequence is TGTGCCAGCAGTGCCAACACCGGGCCCTCGGGCGAGCAGTACTTC.